This T cell receptor (beta chain) was documented in a study of shared clonotypes between healthy human individuals. The overall study: Contributing individuals were a couple of females and a few males aged 18 to 49.

Overall study results and limits: Clonotype sharing among donors, it was expected, would be affected by sequencing depth.

The authors loaded roughly 180 ng DNA, about 30,000 T cell genomes, into sorted-subset replicate PCRs. Generated by immunoSEQ multiplex PCR, the TCRdb table keeps only in-frame clones and is missing some. The data show around 2,000,000 clones, just under 95% seen once. CD45RO-negative cells were positively selected for CCR7, leaving out terminally differentiated effector memory CD45RA+ cells. Points on this clone: The antigen is unknown.

The receptor's source is a man aged 18 to 29 in good health. The sequenced material came from naive CD8+ T cells sorted from blood.

CDR3 amino acids: CASSQDSGSGSYEQYF. CDR3 coding DNA: TGCGCCAGCAGCCAAGATTCTGGCTCTGGCTCGTACGAGCAGTACTTC. The chain joins TRBV4-3 to TRBJ2-7, with D unclear. Trimming stripped 0 bases from V and 4 bases from J, with 16 bases between. Germline lookup yields CDR1 LGHNA and CDR2 YSLEER. This CDR3 region has 16 residues.